This T cell receptor (beta chain) derives from a study of blood T cell repertoires in COVID-19 (dated by TCRdb to the early 2020s). About the study as a whole: The collaborator samples originated in the United States, Italy and Spain and spanned the acute and convalescent phases of COVID-19. The prospective study material was composed of cDNA or gDNA derived from T cells, B-cell-depleted T cells, or PBMCs. Subjects who had been exposed to COVID-19, were actively infected with it, or had recovered from it provided the deeply sampled blood TCRbeta repertoires that made up the dataset. A freely available public database, intended as a resource for researchers studying the immune response to SARS-CoV-2, is where the repertoires were released. Samples came from the ongoing ImmuneRACE study (first 160 participants) plus 1,254 subjects from 6 global collaborators. A de-identified subject ID, COVID-19 status, age in years and sex were almost always included in the sample metadata. Where available, HLA class I and class II types were taken from metadata supplied by the sample provider and were not determined by assay-based typing.

Broad study findings and their caveats: The quantity of clinical and demographic metadata differed by source and by participant and was supplied without curation.

CDR1 and CDR2 (SGHTA, FQGNSA) derive from the germline V gene. Counted from cysteine to phenylalanine, this CDR3 has 14 amino acids. Solely the CDR3 DNA is kept, with 42 bases framed from the first base. For this chain, trimming is 6 bases at the V end and 5 bases at the J end, and the number of junction bases without a gene match is 4. The immunoSEQ Assay, a bias-controlled multiplex PCR, was used to amplify TCRbeta CDR3 regions from genomic DNA. Regarding the original processing steps: The number of nucleated cells in each sample was estimated from the amplification of reference gene primers within the assay. To quantify the absolute abundance of each unique TCRbeta CDR3 rearrangement, sequence reads were collapsed and filtered. Productive Simpson clonality was computed per sample as the square root of Simpson's diversity index over productive rearrangements. TCRdb took this table from immuneACCESS and kept in-frame rearrangements with V and J called. Such tables lack part of the clones; where checked against another copy, unresolved V genes explain under half of the gap, and the rest is unexplained. V, J and clone size derive from that table, while D and trimming were established from the DNA sequence. For this sample there are some 35,000 clones; about 88% appear just once. The ten largest clones represent about 31% of the sample.

The collaborating institutions used their own protocols to collect whole blood in K2EDTA tubes. For TCRbeta analysis, collaborators shipped samples in one of three forms: frozen whole blood, isolated PBMCs, or DNA extracted from either of those sample types. Details on this clone: The target of this receptor is not known. No base quality information exists; no much larger clone differs at one position.

This TCR was recovered from a man aged 70 or older with active COVID-19. The chain is made from TRBV7-2 and TRBJ2-3; the junction holds 11 bases that match TRBD2. Specimen: peripheral blood. The DNA sequence reads TGTGCCAGCAGACTAGCGGGGGCCGGAGATACGCAGTATTTT. This is translated as CASRLAGAGDTQYF.